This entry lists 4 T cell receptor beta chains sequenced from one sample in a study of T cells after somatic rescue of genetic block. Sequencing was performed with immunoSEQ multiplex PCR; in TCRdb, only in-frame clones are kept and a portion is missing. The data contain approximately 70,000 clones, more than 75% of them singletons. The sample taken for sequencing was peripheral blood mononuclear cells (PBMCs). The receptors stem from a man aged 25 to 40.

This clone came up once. CDR3 sequence reads: CASSLTSFGGEQFF. Written as DNA, the CDR3 is TGTGCCAGCAGTCTGACTAGTTTCGGCGGTGAGCAGTTCTTC. V usage is TRBV2 and J usage is TRBJ2-1; a possible D gene is TRBD2 (6 bases). The V gene lost 5 bases and the J gene lost 9 bases, with 17 bases spanning the gap. Germline assignment: CDR1 SNHLY and CDR2 FYNNEI. There are 14 residues in the CDR3.

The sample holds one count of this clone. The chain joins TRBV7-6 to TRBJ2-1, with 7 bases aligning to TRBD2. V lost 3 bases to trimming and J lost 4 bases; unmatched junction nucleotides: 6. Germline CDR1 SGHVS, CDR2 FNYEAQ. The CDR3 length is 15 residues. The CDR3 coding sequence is TGTGCCAGCAGCTTCATCAGCGGGGCTTACAATGAGCAGTTCTTC. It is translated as CASSFISGAYNEQFF.

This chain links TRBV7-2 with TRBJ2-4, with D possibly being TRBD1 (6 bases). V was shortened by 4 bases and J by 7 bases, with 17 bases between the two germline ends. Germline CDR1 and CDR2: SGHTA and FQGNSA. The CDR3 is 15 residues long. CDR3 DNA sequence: TGTGCCAGCAGCTCAACGGTCGGGCAGGGGAACATTCAGTACTTC. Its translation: CASSSTVGQGNIQYF. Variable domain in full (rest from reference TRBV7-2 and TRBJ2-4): GAGVSQSPSNKVTEKGKDVELRCDPISGHTALYWYRQSLGQGLEFLIYFQGNSAPDKSGLPSDRFSAERTGGSVSTLTIQRTQQEDSAVYLCASSSTVGQGNIQYFGAGTRLSVL.

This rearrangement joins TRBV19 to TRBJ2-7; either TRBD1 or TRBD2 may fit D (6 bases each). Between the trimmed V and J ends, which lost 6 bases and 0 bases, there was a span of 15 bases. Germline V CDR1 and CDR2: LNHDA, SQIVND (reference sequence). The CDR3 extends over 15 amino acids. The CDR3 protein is CASSSPGGSSYEQYF. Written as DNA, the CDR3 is TGTGCCAGTAGCTCCCCCGGGGGCAGCTCCTACGAGCAGTACTTC.